A single sample is the source of the 3 T cell receptor beta chains below, sequenced in a study of blood T cell repertoires in COVID-19. The table came from immunoSEQ multiplex PCR; TCRdb's copy has only in-frame clones and leaves some out. The data contain approximately 300,000 clones, 85% of them singletons. Sequenced material: PBMCs or T cells enriched from blood (not recorded which). The receptors shown here come from a woman under 40 who had been exposed to COVID-19.

This sequence joins TRBV7-9 and TRBJ2-1; a weak D match, TRBD2 (6 bases). This CDR3 region has 17 residues. CDR1 is SEHNR, CDR2 FQNEAQ, per germline (reference sequence). Trimming stripped 5 bases from V and 6 bases from J, with 23 bases between. CDR3 sequence: CASSILWVGGGGNEQFF. The CDR3 DNA reads as TGTGCCAGCAGCATACTCTGGGTGGGAGGAGGCGGCAATGAGCAGTTCTTC.

The chain is built from TRBV19 and TRBJ1-1; D is unclear. This CDR3 is 16 amino acids long. Germline loops: CDR1 LNHDA, CDR2 SQIVND (reference sequence). Trimming took 1 base from V and 4 from J, leaving 16 bases between them. CDR3 sequence reads: CASSIAFGSPATEAFF. DNA of the CDR3: TGTGCCAGTAGTATAGCGTTTGGTAGCCCCGCCACTGAAGCTTTCTTT. The full variable domain, rest sourced from reference TRBV19 and TRBJ1-1, is DGGITQSPKYLFRKEGQNVTLSCEQNLNHDAMYWYRQDPGQGLRLIYYSQIVNDFQKGDIAEGYSVSREKKESFPLTVTSAQKNPTAFYLCASSIAFGSPATEAFFGQGTRLTVV.

As for this clone: This same CDR3 is encoded by further DNA sequences in the sample. This chain links TRBV19 with TRBJ2-5; 12 nucleotides line up with TRBD2. The J segment lost 3 bases and the V segment lost 1 base, leaving 0 bases of the junction unmatched. This CDR3 has 15 residues. From germline, CDR1 is LNHDA and CDR2 SQIVND (reference sequence). DNA of the CDR3: TGTGCCAGTAGTATAGGACTAGCGGGAGAAGAGACCCAGTACTTC. Translating it yields CASSIGLAGEETQYF.